These T cell receptor beta chains were read from a single sample in a study of T-cell memory formation after mild COVID-19. TCRdb called the 5' RACE reads again in MiXCR, with one record for every CDR3 protein. The sample has 90,000 to 120,000 distinct CDR3 sequences; approximately 15% are singletons. Sample: PBMCs or a T cell subset sorted from them (not recorded which). The receptors originated from a man aged 18-30 years who had mild COVID-19 (a few samples of this study predate the infection). Cell type and time point are not known. Each CDR3 is given with its conserved first and last residue. D genes are given only for firm matches. Where a row states a size, it is once, few, many or the class of an expanded clone; other rows omit it.

TGTGCCAGCAGAGAGGGGGGACATGGCTACACCTTC | CASREGGHGYTF | NA | TRBV6-1 | medium-sized | TRBJ1-2
TGCGCCAGCAGCCAAGATAGACGGAACTATGGCTACACCTTC | CASSQDRRNYGYTF | NA | TRBV4-1 | few | TRBJ1-2
TGTGCCAGCTGCCCGTCGACAGGAAATCAGCCCCAGCATTTT | CASCPSTGNQPQHF | NA | TRBV3-1 | NA | TRBJ1-5
TGTGCCAGCAGCGACCCTTGGGGAATTCAAGAGACCCAGTACTTC | CASSDPWGIQETQYF | NA | TRBV27 | NA | TRBJ2-5
TGCGCCAGCAGCTTGCGGGGGGAAGGCACTGAAGCTTTCTTT | CASSLRGEGTEAFF | NA | TRBV5-1 | many | TRBJ1-1
TGTGCCAGCACCCCGTGGTTGAACACTGAAGCTTTCTTT | CASTPWLNTEAFF | NA | TRBV7-9 | few | TRBJ1-1
TGTGCCAGCAGCAAGAGGCTGGACACTGAAGCTTTCTTT | CASSKRLDTEAFF | NA | TRBV14 | NA | TRBJ1-1
TGCGCCAGCAGCCAAAGTGGGGGGGCATCGGGGGAGCTGTTTTTT | CASSQSGGASGELFF | NA | TRBV4-3 | few | TRBJ2-2
TGTGCCAGCAGCCAATTACTAGCGGGAGAGACCCAGTACTTC | CASSQLLAGETQYF | TRBD2 | TRBV14 | few | TRBJ2-5
TGTGCCAGCAGTACTACAGGGAACCAAGAGACCCAGTACTTC | CASSTTGNQETQYF | NA | TRBV6-2/TRBV6-3 | few | TRBJ2-5
TGTGCCAGCAGCTCCCCCGGGGGGCAGTCTCGTAATGAGCAGTTCTTC | CASSSPGGQSRNEQFF | NA | TRBV7-9 | few | TRBJ2-1
TGCAGCGTTCCTTACCCGGGACACAGACAAGAGACCCAGTACTTC | CSVPYPGHRQETQYF | NA | TRBV29-1 | many | TRBJ2-5
TGTGCCAGCGGGGGTTACGAGCAGTACTTC | CASGGYEQYF | NA | TRBV6-1 | NA | TRBJ2-7
TGCGCCAGCAGCCAAGTTCACAGGGTATCTTACAATGAGCAGTTCTTC | CASSQVHRVSYNEQFF | NA | TRBV4-1 | few | TRBJ2-1
TGTGCCAGCAGCGCAGGGACAGGGAGCAATCAGCCCCAGCATTTT | CASSAGTGSNQPQHF | TRBD1 | TRBV9 | few | TRBJ1-5
TGTGCCAGCAGCCTCCGGACAGGGACCAAATACCTCTATGGCTACACCTTC | CASSLRTGTKYLYGYTF | TRBD1 | TRBV11-1 | NA | TRBJ1-2
TGTGCCAGCAGTTTCAGGGTTGGGACAGATACGCAGTATTTT | CASSFRVGTDTQYF | NA | TRBV27 | NA | TRBJ2-3
TGTGCCAGCAGCCAAGGAGGGGGGGGAGTTTGGGAGCAGTTCTTC | CASSQGGGGVWEQFF | NA | TRBV4-2 | NA | TRBJ2-1
TGCGCCAGCAGCCAAGGACGTGGGGGTGAGCAGTTCTTC | CASSQGRGGEQFF | NA | TRBV4-1 | few | TRBJ2-1
TGCAGCGTTGTTTTTAGAAGCTCCTACGAGCAGTACTTC | CSVVFRSSYEQYF | NA | TRBV29-1 | NA | TRBJ2-7
TGTGCCAGCTTAGTTGAGCCGATGAACACTGAAGCTTTCTTT | CASLVEPMNTEAFF | NA | TRBV5-5 | many | TRBJ1-1
TGCGCCAGCAGCGCTCAGGGGGGCGTCACTGAAGCTTTCTTT | CASSAQGGVTEAFF | TRBD1 | TRBV5-1 | NA | TRBJ1-1
TGTGCCACCAGCATTAGCGGGGGGTCGTCCTACGAGCAGTACTTC | CATSISGGSSYEQYF | TRBD2 | TRBV15 | NA | TRBJ2-7
TGTGCCAGCAGCCCCCCGGAATTGAACACTGAAGCTTTCTTT | CASSPPELNTEAFF | NA | TRBV5-4 | NA | TRBJ1-1
TGTGCCAGCAGTTACAGTCCCCCAGGGTTTCGCACAGATACGCAGTATTTT | CASSYSPPGFRTDTQYF | NA | TRBV6-6 | NA | TRBJ2-3
TGTGCCAGCAGCTTAATCGGATGGAACGTCAACTCCTACAATGAGCAGTTCTTC | CASSLIGWNVNSYNEQFF | NA | TRBV11-2 | few | TRBJ2-1
TGTGCCAGCAGTTTAGGACCGGGACAAGCAGATACGCAGTATTTT | CASSLGPGQADTQYF | NA | TRBV12-3/TRBV12-4 | few | TRBJ2-3
TGTGCCAGCAGCTTACCCGGACTAGGGGGCACAGATACGCAGTATTTT | CASSLPGLGGTDTQYF | TRBD2 | TRBV7-2 | few | TRBJ2-3
TGTGCCAGCAGCTTGCCCCCTGAGGACGAGCAGTACTTC | CASSLPPEDEQYF | NA | TRBV5-5 | NA | TRBJ2-7
TGTGCCAGCAGCTCAGTCGGGACAGGGGGCTGGGAGACCCAGTACTTC | CASSSVGTGGWETQYF | TRBD1 | TRBV7-9 | few | TRBJ2-5
TGCAGTGCTCCGAGGGGGTCAGGGGGGAGAGGAGAGCAGTACTTC | CSAPRGSGGRGEQYF | NA | TRBV20-1 | few | TRBJ2-7
TGTGCCAGCAGCTTTACGGGACAGGGCGGTGGCTACACCTTC | CASSFTGQGGGYTF | TRBD1 | TRBV7-9 | NA | TRBJ1-2
TGCGCCAGCAGCCAGACGGACGGCGGCGCGGGAGATACGCAGTATTTT | CASSQTDGGAGDTQYF | NA | TRBV4-3 | NA | TRBJ2-3
TGTGCCAGCAGTTACTCGCTAGCGGGGACCACAGATACGCAGTATTTT | CASSYSLAGTTDTQYF | TRBD2 | TRBV6-2/TRBV6-3 | few | TRBJ2-3
TGTGCCAGCAGTCCCTCCGGGGACCAAGAGACCCAGTACTTC | CASSPSGDQETQYF | NA | TRBV6-5 | few | TRBJ2-5
TGCGCCAGCAGCCCCCAGGTGGCGGGGGGGGCCGCGGGATCCTACAATGAGCAGTTCTTC | CASSPQVAGGAAGSYNEQFF | TRBD2 | TRBV4-1 | few | TRBJ2-1
TGCGCCAGCAGCCAGGACAGGGGGTCCTTCGAGCAGTACTTC | CASSQDRGSFEQYF | TRBD1 | TRBV4-3 | few | TRBJ2-7
TGCAGTGCTAGACGTCGCGGGGGGAGATACAATGAGCAGTTCTTC | CSARRRGGRYNEQFF | TRBD2 | TRBV20-1 | NA | TRBJ2-1
TGCAGCGTCCTAAAACTAGCGGGGGGGCCAGATACGCAGTATTTT | CSVLKLAGGPDTQYF | TRBD2 | TRBV29-1 | few | TRBJ2-3
TGCGCCAGCAGCCAACACTTGCCAGATTCACCCCTCCACTTT | CASSQHLPDSPLHF | NA | TRBV4-1 | few | TRBJ1-6
TGTGCCAGTACCCCCCGACAGGGATCTCAGGAGCAGTACTTC | CASTPRQGSQEQYF | TRBD1 | TRBV19 | NA | TRBJ2-7
TGCGCCAGCAGCCAAGAAGGGAACAGTCCAGGCTTC | CASSQEGNSPGF | NA | TRBV4-1 | many | TRBJ2-4
TGTGCCAGTAGTATAGTCCACGGGACTGACCGACGGGGCTACACCTTC | CASSIVHGTDRRGYTF | NA | TRBV19 | NA | TRBJ1-2
TGTGCCAGCAGCCATGGGACTAGCGGGCAAGATACGCAGTATTTT | CASSHGTSGQDTQYF | TRBD2 | TRBV7-3 | few | TRBJ2-3
TGTGCCAGCAGACTTACGGCGGGGGAAAGCACAGATACGCAGTATTTT | CASRLTAGESTDTQYF | TRBD2 | TRBV5-5 | few | TRBJ2-3
TGTGCCAGCAGTGACCGGACAGGGCTGAACACTGAAGCTTTCTTT | CASSDRTGLNTEAFF | TRBD1 | TRBV2 | many | TRBJ1-1